This TCR beta chain comes out of a study of blood T cell repertoires in COVID-19. About the research overall: Samples taken during acute and convalescent COVID-19 were collected in the United States, Italy and Spain. Sources were T cells, B-cell-depleted T cells, or PBMCs; the material itself was cDNA or gDNA.

The CDR3 consists of 15 residues. V shed 7 bases, J shed 2 bases, and the junction held 11 bases outside the gene matches. Germline V gives CDR1 SGDLS, CDR2 YYNGEE. The authors' processing: Reference gene primer amplification in the assay estimated nucleated cell counts. The method was immunoSEQ multiplex PCR; TCRdb's version includes in-frame clones alone and lacks a portion of them. From that table come the V and J calls and clone size; the DNA was used to work out D and trimming. The sample has 100,000 to 110,000 clones; roughly 80% are singletons. This chain links TRBV9 with TRBJ2-7, with 8 bases lining up with TRBD2. The sequenced material came from peripheral blood. This clonotype was obtained from a woman in her 70s with acute or convalescent COVID-19. The CDR3 DNA sequence: TGTGCCAGCGGTTTAGGTAGCGGGGTCCCCTACGAGCAGTACTTC. This encodes CASGLGSGVPYEQYF.